Sequencing of this TCR beta chain was carried out in a study of T cell changes during pregnancy in multiple sclerosis. The method was immunoSEQ multiplex PCR; TCRdb's version includes in-frame clones alone and lacks a portion of them. Of under 110,000 clones in the sample, about nine tenths are singletons; the top ten hold 1.6%. Germline loops: CDR1 LNHNV, CDR2 YYDKDF (reference sequence). V shed 1 base and J 5 bases; nucleotides not matched to a gene: 6. This CDR3 comprises 15 residues. The sample was peripheral blood, taken after pregnancy. The TCR was taken from a female donor with multiple sclerosis, enrolled in a pregnancy study. The chain carries TRBV15 and TRBJ2-5; 8 bases fit TRBD2. The CDR3 loop reads CATSRGGGGTETQYF. CDR3 in DNA: TGTGCCACCAGCAGAGGTGGCGGGGGGACCGAGACCCAGTACTTC.